This T cell receptor (beta chain) was sequenced for a study of CD8+ T cells in alopecia areata. This clone occurred a few times. Its specificity is unknown. Reverse transcribed after extraction, RNA yielded cDNA as the sequencing template. The table came from immunoSEQ multiplex PCR; TCRdb's copy has only in-frame clones and leaves some out. The table records around 110,000 clones, roughly 84% of them present only once. The study, taken as a whole, reports: Treatment with tofacitinib significantly lowered scalp clonality and reduced expanded CD8+ clones among the top 100.

This CDR3 is 21 amino acids long. The germline V gene encodes CDR1 MDHEN and CDR2 SYDVKM. The V segment lost 3 bases and the J segment 3 bases; nucleotides outside the gene matches: 22. The sample's treatment: oral pan-JAK inhibitor, 5-10 mg twice daily. This rearrangement joins TRBV28 to TRBJ2-1; 8 nucleotides match TRBD1. This sequence was found in a human donor with alopecia areata. The sequences come from CD8+ T cells sorted from blood, collected at week 24, from a patient treated with tofacitinib. CDR3 loop: CASSFRRLSATVTGVYNEQFF. In DNA, the CDR3 is TGTGCCAGCAGTTTTCGGCGTCTCAGTGCCACAGTGACAGGGGTCTACAATGAGCAGTTCTTC.